Below, 26 T cell receptor beta chains from the same sample are listed, as sequenced in a study of cytomegalovirus exposure and HLA in healthy donors. The PCR was carried out with 60 Vbeta primers and 13 Jbeta primers. The table came from immunoSEQ multiplex PCR; TCRdb's copy has only in-frame clones and leaves some out. The sample includes some 100,000 clones, more than 70% seen only once; the top ten take around 16%. Sequencing used PBMCs. The receptor source for this set is a man between 45 and 60 years old in good health and CMV-seropositive.

This chain links TRBV11-3 with TRBJ2-2, with TRBD1 as a possible D gene (5 bases). V lost 5 bases, J lost 4 bases, and 17 bases lay in between. The V gene's germline CDR1 is SGHNT and CDR2 YENEEA. This CDR3 has 16 amino acids. Written as DNA, the CDR3 is TGTGCCAGCAGCCATCGGACATCCCTATTCACCGGGGAGCTGTTTTTT. This codes for CASSHRTSLFTGELFF.

This chain connects TRBV10-3 to TRBJ2-5; the match to TRBD1 covers 8 bases. Per germline, CDR1 ENHRY and CDR2 SYGVKD. The CDR3 spans 15 residues. After removal of 6 bases from V and 5 bases from J, the junction contained 11 bases not matched to a gene. Here the CDR3 DNA reads TGTGCCATCAGGGAAGGACAGGGTGGCATGGAGACCCAGTACTTC. Translating gives CAIREGQGGMETQYF.

The chain couples TRBV18 to TRBJ1-2, with D perhaps matching TRBD1 (5 bases). V dropped 5 bases and J dropped 7 bases, with 23 bases sitting between them. Germline V gives CDR1 KGHSH, CDR2 LQKENI. This CDR3 spans 16 amino acids. Here the CDR3 reads CASSSTSRASGRGYTF. The CDR3 DNA reads TGTGCCAGCTCATCGACAAGCAGGGCGTCGGGTCGTGGCTACACCTTC.

The chain joins TRBV27 to TRBJ1-3, with 7 bases that match TRBD1. The CDR3 has 16 residues. Trimming took 5 bases from V and 0 from J; bases not matched to a gene: 7. Germline V gene sequence: CDR1 MNHEY, CDR2 SMNVEV (reference sequence). CDR3 residues: CASSPRTGFSGNTIYF. DNA of the CDR3: TGTGCCAGCAGTCCCCGGACAGGTTTCTCTGGAAACACCATATATTTT.

This clone was detected only a few times. The V call is TRBV7-2, the J call TRBJ2-4; 10 nucleotides match TRBD1. V dropped 8 bases and J dropped 0; count of bases not matched to a gene: 7. CDR1 is SGHTA and CDR2 is FQGNSA in the germline V gene. The CDR3 runs to 16 residues. The CDR3 DNA sequence: TGTGCCAGCCAACCGGGACAGGGGAGAGCCAAAAACATTCAGTACTTC. Protein product: CASQPGQGRAKNIQYF.

This sequence joins TRBV19 and TRBJ1-5; TRBD1 aligns across 7 bases. Losses at the gene ends were 9 bases for V and 0 bases for J; bases not matched to a gene: 8. The CDR3 length is 15 residues. The germline CDR1 and CDR2 sequences are LNHDA and SQIVND (reference sequence). The CDR3 sequence: CASRQGLYSNQPQHF. CDR3 DNA sequence: TGTGCCAGCAGACAGGGCCTATATAGCAATCAGCCCCAGCATTTT.

The CDR3 nucleotides read TGTGCCAGCAGTGATATGGTAGAACAGCCCCAGCATTTT. Protein: CASSDMVEQPQHF. The V call is TRBV6-1, the J call TRBJ1-5; D unclear. Trimming left V 3 bases short and J 7 bases short, with 10 bases between. Looked up from germline, CDR1 is MNHNS and CDR2 is SASEGT. The CDR3 consists of 13 residues.

The chain couples TRBV23-1 to TRBJ2-5; 13 bases map to TRBD2. TRBV23-1 is given ORF status, its function remaining uncertain. This CDR3 region has 18 residues. After removal of 0 bases from V and 4 bases from J, the junction contained 8 bases not matched to a gene. The CDR3 nucleotides are TGCGCCAGCAGTCAATCCCGACTAGCGGGAGGTTTTCGAGAGACCCAGTACTTC. This codes for CASSQSRLAGGFRETQYF.

The sample holds a few counts of this clone. The chain has TRBV5-1 and TRBJ2-3, with 8 bases matching TRBD2. Germline V lookup: CDR1 SGHRS, CDR2 YFSETQ. CDR3 size: 14 residues. The V gene end was trimmed by 0 bases and the J gene end by 5 bases; junction bases not matched to a gene: 2. The CDR3 sequence is CASSLALAEDTQYF. CDR3 in DNA: TGCGCCAGCAGCTTGGCACTAGCGGAAGATACGCAGTATTTT. Using reference TRBV5-1 and TRBJ2-3 for the parts outside the CDR3, the full variable domain is KAGVTQTPRYLIKTRGQQVTLSCSPISGHRSVSWYQQTPGQGLQFLFEYFSETQRNKGNFPGRFSGRQFSNSRSEMNVSTLELGDSALYLCASSLALAEDTQYFGPGTRLTVL.

This clone has only a few counts. The chain employs TRBV19 and TRBJ2-4; TRBD2 matches at 10 bases. The length of the CDR3 is 14 residues. Trimming cost V 3 bases and J 8 bases; bases outside gene matches: 4. Germline V gives CDR1 LNHDA, CDR2 SQIVND (reference sequence). CDR3 amino acids: CASSMGLALDIQYF. DNA of the CDR3: TGTGCCAGTAGTATGGGACTAGCGCTCGACATTCAGTACTTC. The whole variable domain, filled in from reference TRBV19 and TRBJ2-4, reads DGGITQSPKYLFRKEGQNVTLSCEQNLNHDAMYWYRQDPGQGLRLIYYSQIVNDFQKGDIAEGYSVSREKKESFPLTVTSAQKNPTAFYLCASSMGLALDIQYFGAGTRLSVL.

The gene calls are TRBV25-1 and TRBJ2-1, with 8 bases lining up with TRBD2. J gave up 1 base and V 7 bases, and 9 bases lay outside the gene matches. Germline values: CDR1 MGHDK, CDR2 SYGVNS. The CDR3 has 16 amino acids. The CDR3 protein is CASNPSGGRSYNEQFF. The CDR3 coding sequence is TGTGCCAGCAACCCCTCGGGAGGGCGGTCCTACAATGAGCAGTTCTTC.

This clone occurred a few times. The genes are TRBV5-1 and TRBJ2-7, with D perhaps TRBD1 (6 bases). CDR1 and CDR2 (germline): SGHRS, YFSETQ. V shed 7 bases and J shed 6 bases, with 20 bases lying between them. This CDR3 is built from 14 residues. The CDR3 protein is CASCPPDRPGEQYF. Here the CDR3 DNA reads TGCGCCAGCTGTCCCCCCGACAGGCCGGGCGAGCAGTACTTC. Based on the CDR3 plus reference TRBV5-1 and TRBJ2-7, the full variable domain is KAGVTQTPRYLIKTRGQQVTLSCSPISGHRSVSWYQQTPGQGLQFLFEYFSETQRNKGNFPGRFSGRQFSNSRSEMNVSTLELGDSALYLCASCPPDRPGEQYFGPGTRLTVT.

This chain joins TRBV5-1 and TRBJ1-1; weak D call: TRBD1 (5 bases). Germline loops: CDR1 SGHRS, CDR2 YFSETQ. The CDR3 extends over 13 amino acids. Trimming pared 3 bases from V and 7 bases from J, leaving 13 bases between. The CDR3 DNA reads TGCGCCAGCAGCTCCCAGGGTGTAGGTGAAGCTTTCTTT. It encodes CASSSQGVGEAFF.

This chain links TRBV15 with TRBJ1-5; tentatively, D is TRBD1 (6 bases). The CDR3 totals 16 residues. CDR1 and CDR2 from the germline V gene are LNHNV and YYDKDF (reference sequence). The germline V and J ends were trimmed by 0 bases and 4 bases, with 13 bases remaining between them. CDR3 sequence reads: CATSRDLGQTNQPQHF. The CDR3 nucleotides read TGTGCCACCAGCAGAGATCTGGGACAAACAAATCAGCCCCAGCATTTT.

The rearrangement uses TRBV19 and TRBJ1-5; 7 nucleotides line up with TRBD1. The CDR3 loop spans 16 amino acids. J lost 0 bases, V lost 6 bases, and 8 bases had no gene match. Germline lookup yields CDR1 LNHDA and CDR2 SQIVND (reference sequence). The CDR3 region is CASRYRGQYSNQPQHF. In DNA, the CDR3 is TGTGCCAGTAGGTACAGGGGACAGTATAGCAATCAGCCCCAGCATTTT.

Written as DNA, the CDR3 is TGCGCCAGCAGCTTGTGGGACTTTTCCATTCACAGCACAGATACGCAGTATTTT. This sequence encodes CASSLWDFSIHSTDTQYF. This sequence joins TRBV5-1 and TRBJ2-3; TRBD2 is a possible D gene (6 bases). The CDR3 consists of 18 residues. Trimming cost V 1 base and J 0 bases, with 18 bases left between them. Looked up from germline, CDR1 is SGHRS and CDR2 is YFSETQ.

In this sample, this clone turned up once. The chain carries TRBV5-4 and TRBJ2-7; 8 bases fit TRBD2. Trimming removed 6 bases from V and 6 bases from J; junction bases left unmatched: 8. The germline V gene has CDR1 SGHNT and CDR2 YYREEE (reference sequence). This CDR3 region has 13 residues. In nucleotides, the CDR3 is TGTGCCAGCAACCTTCCCGGGGGGGTCGAGCAGTACTTC. Translating gives CASNLPGGVEQYF.

The chain recombines TRBV11-3 with TRBJ2-3, with TRBD2 matching over 11 bases. The CDR3 length is 16 residues. V shed 5 bases and J 1 base; nucleotides not matched to a gene: 5. The germline CDR1 and CDR2 sequences are SGHNT and YENEEA. CDR3 protein: CASSPTSGSGTDTQYF. The DNA for the CDR3 is TGTGCCAGCAGCCCAACTAGCGGGAGCGGCACAGATACGCAGTATTTT.

The chain combines TRBV28 with TRBJ1-1; D gene uncertain. Looked up from germline, CDR1 is MDHEN and CDR2 is SYDVKM. Trimming shortened V by 7 bases and J by 1 base, and 16 bases separated the two germline ends. This CDR3 contains 15 residues. CDR3 loop: CASTLGAEGNTEAFF. As DNA, the CDR3 is TGTGCCAGCACCTTAGGCGCGGAAGGGAACACTGAAGCTTTCTTT.

The chain employs TRBV19 and TRBJ2-7; 9 nucleotides line up with TRBD2. The germline V gene has CDR1 LNHDA and CDR2 SQIVND (reference sequence). The CDR3 contains 14 residues. V trimming: 5 bases; J trimming: 1 base; junction bases outside the gene matches: 3. The CDR3 DNA is TGTGCCAGTAGTCCTAGCGGGACTTCCTACGAGCAGTACTTC. This sequence encodes CASSPSGTSYEQYF. The complete variable domain, with remaining parts taken from reference TRBV19 and TRBJ2-7, reads DGGITQSPKYLFRKEGQNVTLSCEQNLNHDAMYWYRQDPGQGLRLIYYSQIVNDFQKGDIAEGYSVSREKKESFPLTVTSAQKNPTAFYLCASSPSGTSYEQYFGPGTRLTVT.

V is TRBV7-2 and J is TRBJ1-1; tentatively, D is TRBD1 (5 bases). The CDR3 spans 15 residues. V lost 0 bases to trimming and J lost 3 bases, with 11 bases between them. Per the germline V gene, CDR1 is SGHTA and CDR2 is FQGNSA. The CDR3 here is CASSLAAGGYTEAFF. The CDR3 bases are TGTGCCAGCAGCTTAGCGGCGGGGGGGTACACTGAAGCTTTCTTT.

The chain joins TRBV5-1 to TRBJ1-2; 7 positions match TRBD1. The CDR3 has 16 residues. V gave up 0 bases and J gave up 1 base; unmatched junction bases: 6. Germline assignment: CDR1 SGHRS and CDR2 YFSETQ. As DNA, the CDR3 is TGCGCCAGCAGCTTGGCGTCACAGGGGCATAACTATGGCTACACCTTC. Protein product: CASSLASQGHNYGYTF.

This clone has a single count. The chain carries TRBV5-4 and TRBJ2-1, with 12 bases lining up with TRBD2. V shed 3 bases and J 2 bases; nucleotides not matched to a gene: 6. Germline V gene data show CDR1 as SGHNT and CDR2 as YYREEE (reference sequence). The CDR3 is 17 amino acids. CDR3 sequence (DNA): TGTGCCAGCAGCTCCTCACGGACTAGCGGGGCCTACAATGAGCAGTTCTTC. This encodes CASSSSRTSGAYNEQFF.

The V call is TRBV7-9, the J call TRBJ2-5, with 11 bases fitting TRBD1. Germline V gene lookup returns CDR1 SEHNR and CDR2 FQNEAQ (reference sequence). The CDR3 runs to 15 residues. After removal of 5 bases from V and 5 bases from J, the junction contained 7 bases not matched to a gene. CDR3 sequence reads: CASSAGTGGRETQYF. CDR3 nucleotides: TGTGCCAGCAGCGCCGGGACAGGGGGTCGCGAGACCCAGTACTTC.

This clone was seen a handful of times. This chain connects TRBV11-2 to TRBJ2-1; D unresolved. The CDR3 has 14 amino acids. Trimming took 8 bases from V and 0 from J, leaving 11 bases between them. Germline loops: CDR1 SGHAT, CDR2 FQNNGV. Written as DNA, the CDR3 is TGTGCCAGCTCCGGGTTAACCTCCTACAATGAGCAGTTCTTC. Protein product: CASSGLTSYNEQFF.

The V and J genes are TRBV19 and TRBJ2-5; TRBD2 aligns across 8 bases. CDR1 and CDR2 (germline): LNHDA, SQIVND (reference sequence). V shed 3 bases, J shed 5 bases, and the junction held 11 bases outside the gene matches. The CDR3 is 16 amino acids. For the CDR3, the DNA is TGTGCCAGTAGTATCTTGAGGTTCGGGGGGGCCGAGACCCAGTACTTC. This gives the protein CASSILRFGGAETQYF.